This T cell receptor (beta chain) is drawn from a study of CD8+CD57+ T cells in acquired aplastic anemia (dated 2018 in TCRdb). About the study as a whole: A mean of 3.2 ug of DNA, ranging from roughly 0.18 to 30 ug, was extracted from sorted CD4+ and CD8+ cells. Findings and caveats that apply to the study as a whole: CD8+ Simpson's diversity did not differ significantly between patients and healthy controls (P=0.060). Although roughly 29 CD8+ CDR3 sequences were shared by patients and controls, these sequences appeared highly expressed in patients and within the immunodominant clones of patients.

On this clonotype: Its antigen remains unidentified. No qualities accompany the bases; no much larger clone lies one base away.

From V the trimming removes 2 bases and from J it removes 5 bases, while the gene matches leave 7 bases of the junction unaccounted for. From its cysteine to its phenylalanine, the CDR3 spans 15 amino acids. CDR3 DNA is the only sequence kept; it has 45 bases, read in frame from the first base. The germline V gene (reference sequence) sets CDR1 to SEHNR and CDR2 to FQNEAQ. TCR beta VDJ combination and CDR3 sequence profiling used genomic DNA as the template. TCR repertoire sequencing was run on an Illumina HiSeq 2000. In the original analysis: Repertoire assessment relied on Simpson's diversity index, CDR3 size and DJ length profiles, and TRBV/TRBJ rearrangement plots. The immunodominant clone was defined as the most abundant DNA sequence in deep sequencing data. CDR3 amino acid sequences were screened for sharing across subjects and were compared with published repertoires and the VDJdb database. TCRdb handled the public reads itself, with Q25 trimming in fastp and clone calling in MiXCR, and kept productive beta chains. Rows matching on CDR3 protein sequence are summarized as one entry with the most common DNA and genes. Clone size and V and J calls follow TCRdb, not the original study. For this sample there are approximately 270,000 distinct CDR3 sequences; around 60% appear just once. Of the sample, 6.5% to 10% is held by the ten largest clones.

TCR repertoires of sorted CD4+ and CD8+ blood T cells from severe aplastic anemia patients and healthy subjects were deep-sequenced in the study. Ficoll-Paque density gradient centrifugation was used to isolate peripheral blood mononuclear cells. Before DNA extraction, CD4+ and CD8+ T cells were sorted with FACS or magnetic beads. Material: sorted CD4+, CD8+, or CD8+CD57+ T cells (not recorded which) from PBMCs. Recombination linked TRBV7-9 to TRBJ2-7; 9 bases in the junction line up with TRBD2. This receptor was identified in a human donor with severe aplastic anemia or a healthy control (not recorded which). The CDR3 region reads CASSLHTGGRDEQYF. The sequenced DNA is TGTGCCAGCAGCTTACACACCGGCGGGAGGGACGAGCAGTACTTC.